This T cell receptor (beta chain) was retrieved from a study of blood T cell repertoires in COVID-19. Study information: From the United States, Italy and Spain came samples of acute and convalescent COVID-19. Sample material is recorded as cDNA or gDNA derived from T cells, B-cell-depleted T cells, or PBMCs.

This clone was picked up a small number of times. Original methodology: Amplification from reference gene primers served as the basis for estimated nucleated cell counts. Repertoires were generated with immunoSEQ multiplex PCR, while TCRdb's copy carries only in-frame clones and drops some. That table supplies the V and J calls and clone size; D and trimming were determined from the DNA. The data hold under 150,000 clones, with 79% observed a single time. The germline V and J ends were trimmed by 5 bases and 9 bases, with 11 bases remaining between them. The CDR3 totals 11 residues. Per germline, CDR1 SEHNR and CDR2 FQNEAQ (reference sequence).

Sequenced input: peripheral blood. The chain couples TRBV7-9 to TRBJ2-7, with a possible D match to TRBD2 (5 bases). The TCR comes from a man aged 55 to 69 with acute or convalescent COVID-19. CDR3 loop: CASSEERAQYF. CDR3 in DNA: TGTGCCAGCAGCGAGGAGAGGGCGCAGTACTTC.